The present T cell receptor beta chain was sequenced within a study of blood T cell repertoires in COVID-19 (dated by TCRdb to about 2020). Background on the whole study: Collaborator samples came from the United States, Italy and Spain and covered acute and convalescent phases of COVID-19. The prospective study material was composed of cDNA or gDNA derived from T cells, B-cell-depleted T cells, or PBMCs. Deeply sampled blood TCRbeta repertoires from subjects exposed to, actively infected with, or recovered from COVID-19 were included in the dataset. The repertoires were made available in a free public database intended to serve as a resource for research on the immune response to SARS-CoV-2. Samples were obtained from the ongoing ImmuneRACE study (first 160 participants) and from over 1,000 subjects provided by 6 global collaborators. The sample metadata nearly always contained a de-identified subject ID, COVID-19 status, age in years and sex. Where available, HLA class I and class II types were taken from metadata supplied by the sample provider and were not determined by assay-based typing.

According to the germline V gene, CDR1 reads SGHAT and CDR2 reads FQNNGV. The CDR3, from cysteine to phenylalanine, totals 13 residues. Only the CDR3 region is kept as DNA, spanning 39 bases read in frame from base 1. Trimming leaves V shorter by 5 bases and J shorter by 4 bases, with the junction holding 3 bases beyond the gene matches. TCRbeta CDR3 regions were amplified from genomic DNA using the immunoSEQ Assay, a bias-controlled multiplex PCR. In the original analysis: The number of nucleated cells in each sample was estimated by amplification of reference gene primers within the assay. Sequence reads were collapsed and filtered to measure the absolute abundance of every unique TCRbeta CDR3 rearrangement. For each sample, productive Simpson clonality was calculated as the square root of Simpson's diversity index over productive rearrangements. TCRdb carries this immuneACCESS record with in-frame sequences only. Its versions omit some clonotypes, under half of them owing to an unresolved V gene in the studies checked, with the rest unexplained. V and J calls plus clone size are reproduced from that table; the DNA served to infer D and trimming. Recorded for this sample are a few hundred thousand clones; roughly nine tenths of them occurred a single time. The ten most abundant clones make up more than 1% of the sample.

Here is what the overall study found, with its caveats: How much clinical and demographic metadata was included differed by source and by participant, and the metadata was provided uncurated.

This clone has only a few counts. The target of this receptor is not known. No base-level quality is on record; no much larger clone is a single base apart. Each collaborating institution followed its own protocols to collect whole blood in K2EDTA tubes. For TCRbeta analysis, collaborators shipped samples as frozen whole blood, isolated PBMCs, or DNA extracted from either of those sample types. The sequence came from a man aged 40-49 years with acute or convalescent COVID-19. Sample: peripheral blood. The chain joins TRBV11-2 to TRBJ1-2, and TRBD1 aligns with 8 junction nucleotides. DNA sequence: TGTGCCAGCAGCGACGGACAGGGCTATGGCTACACCTTC. It encodes CASSDGQGYGYTF.